The 2 T cell receptor beta chains below were found in one sample sequenced in a study of human T cells and chemical hapten exposure. A single record per CDR3 protein comes from TCRdb applying MiXCR to the RACE reads. The sample consists of about 50,000 distinct CDR3 sequences, over 3.5% of them appearing once. Time point given: healthy volunteer bleed at 2 weeks. Unfractionated whole blood was the source of the extracted total RNA. The sequenced sample was whole blood. All receptors come from a female donor in good health. Some clones in this sample may be carry-over from other donors' samples.

This chain joins TRBV27 and TRBJ1-5; tentatively, D is TRBD1 (5 bases). Germline V gene lookup returns CDR1 MNHEY and CDR2 SMNVEV (reference sequence). The V end was cut by 5 bases, the J end by 1 base, with 12 bases between. The CDR3 spans 15 residues. This CDR3 reads CASSPGHWSNQPQHF. The CDR3 DNA sequence: TGTGCCAGCAGTCCAGGGCATTGGAGCAATCAGCCCCAGCATTTT.

This clonotype was recorded many times. The chain has TRBV12-3 or TRBV12-4 and TRBJ2-3; D gene ambiguous. The CDR3 extends over 17 amino acids. The V and J ends lost 6 bases and 2 bases respectively, with 21 bases between them. This CDR3 is CASSLGSWFNSTDTQYF. CDR3 coding DNA: TGTGCCAGCAGCCTGGGTTCCTGGTTCAATTCCACAGATACGCAGTATTTT.